Listed below are T cell receptor beta chains from one sample, sequenced in a study of shared clonotypes between healthy human individuals. TCRdb's table, derived via immunoSEQ multiplex PCR, lists solely in-frame clones and lacks some. The table has about 700,000 clones, around 67% seen once; the top ten hold 1.5% to 2%. Sequencing input: memory CD4+ T cells sorted from blood. The receptors were gathered from a woman aged 30 to 39 in good health. Both conserved end residues are trimmed from each CDR3. D genes are given only for firm matches. Some rows have no size entry. The others give once, few or many, or a class for an expanded clone.

TRBV28	.	.	TRBJ1-1	ASRRGVQRGTEAF
TRBV29-1	TRBD2	.	TRBJ2-3	SVAGLAGGFTDTQY
TRBV9	TRBD2	.	TRBJ2-1	ASSLRTSRGSEQF
TRBV18	.	.	TRBJ2-4	ASSPPPQNIQY
TRBV7-8	TRBD1	.	TRBJ2-7	ASSSRDRGFYEQY
TRBV29-1	.	.	TRBJ2-2	SVDYYNTGELF
TRBV28	TRBD2	.	TRBJ2-7	ASSSNRRLAGGGEQY
TRBV6-5	.	.	TRBJ2-1	ASSSLYKQF
TRBV21-1	.	few	TRBJ1-1	ASSKEDRGRLTEAF
TRBV6-5	.	few	TRBJ1-1	ASRGHQLNTEAF
TRBV25-1	TRBD2	few	TRBJ2-7	ASSESREKNEQY
TRBV9	TRBD2	.	TRBJ2-5	ASSRGRAQETQY
TRBV5-1	.	once	TRBJ1-5	ASSLEQGQPQH
TRBV28	.	many	TRBJ2-7	ASSLRRPSYEQY
TRBV7-8	TRBD1	many	TRBJ2-3	ASSFGTGRNTQY
TRBV5-1	TRBD2	.	TRBJ2-1	ASGPLAGSYNEQF